This T cell receptor beta chain came from a study of shared clonotypes between healthy human individuals. Genomic DNA per cell subset filled all wells of several immunoSEQ plates. DNA input for the unsorted PBMC replicate PCRs was roughly 330 ng, 30,000 or so T cell genomes. Sequencing used immunoSEQ multiplex PCR; TCRdb keeps in-frame clones, though not all of them. Of hundreds of thousands of clones listed, about 76% are singletons. Genomic DNA came from around 100 million PBMCs in unsorted samples. This clone was seen a few times. Its target is not known. CDR1 is SGHAT, CDR2 FQNNGV, per germline. The CDR3 runs to 14 residues. With 5 bases clipped from V and 5 bases from J, the junction kept 7 bases outside the gene matches. Study-level results: Genetic and exposure-history diversity was limited by the small donor number.

V gene TRBV11-2 combines with J gene TRBJ2-5; TRBD1 aligns across 8 bases. Sequenced material: PBMCs. This receptor was taken from a woman aged 40 to 55 in good health. Some clones in this sample may be carry-over from other donors' samples. The CDR3 loop reads CASSAQTGDETQYF. The CDR3 DNA reads TGTGCCAGCAGCGCCCAGACAGGGGACGAGACCCAGTACTTC. Filled out from reference TRBV11-2 and TRBJ2-5, the complete variable domain reads EAGVAQSPRYKIIEKRQSVAFWCNPISGHATLYWYQQILGQGPKLLIQFQNNGVVDDSQLPKDRFSAERLKGVDSTLKIQPAKLEDSAVYLCASSAQTGDETQYFGPGTRLLVL.